This T cell receptor beta chain appears in the sequencing data of a study of cytomegalovirus exposure and HLA in healthy donors. Vbeta (60) and Jbeta (13) primers were used in the PCR. Only in-frame clones appear in the TCRdb table, and some are missing; sequencing was by immunoSEQ multiplex PCR. Of about 190,000 clones listed, 77% were seen once; the top ten hold approximately 2%. Broader study findings: It was only CMV serostatus that was available as immune exposure information. It was reportedly the case that the classifier diagnosed cytomegalovirus status with high specificity and sensitivity. Data from an earlier analysis indicated that most TCR beta V segments were productive either about 87% or about 30% of the time. As a later analysis showed, a missense DCLRE1C variant was linked to trimming of TCR beta V- and J-genes.

V lost 5 bases and J 7 bases, leaving 12 bases between the germline ends. Germline V gene lookup returns CDR1 SGHTA and CDR2 FQGTGA. The CDR3 has 13 residues. Concerning this clone itself: Antigen specificity is unknown.

This rearrangement joins TRBV7-3 to TRBJ1-5; possibly TRBD1 for D (6 bases). Material: PBMCs. The source of this sequence is a woman between 25 and 40 years old in good health and CMV-seropositive. The CDR3 is CASSEQGGQPQHF. The CDR3 coding sequence is TGTGCCAGCAGCGAACAGGGAGGGCAGCCCCAGCATTTT.